This T cell receptor (beta chain) was sequenced in a study of regulatory T cells in long-lasting Graves disease (dated by TCRdb to 2020 to 2023). About the full investigation: Antithyroid drugs had been taken for less than 3 months by newly diagnosed Graves' disease patients. Persistent Graves' disease patients were compared with newly diagnosed Graves' disease patients by peripheral blood TCR sequencing and RNA sequencing. The study took place in China and was registered as a clinical trial. TCR sequencing covered roughly 13 persistent and about 20 newly diagnosed Graves' disease patients, some 35 samples in total.

About this clonotype itself: This clone's antigen is unknown. A much larger clone differs by one base, so this may be a read error.

The time point tag for this specimen amounts to: newly diagnosed GD, antithyroid drugs for less than 3 months. RNA was extracted from PBMCs in TRIzol for both TCR sequencing and RNA sequencing. The diagnosis of Graves' disease followed American Thyroid Association guidelines. Patients for the study were recruited at an endocrinology department in Xi'an, China. Each patient gave 9 to 10 milliliters of peripheral blood, collected in an EDTA anticoagulant tube. Ficoll Paque Plus density gradient separation was used to isolate PBMCs, and no further T cell sorting was done. An Agilent 2100 Bioanalyzer and agarose gel were used to check RNA quality, while a NanoDrop 2000 measured RNA concentration. Receptors were amplified or captured by multiplex PCR. Instrument used: Illumina HiSeq 4000. TCR beta libraries were built with iRepertoire HTBI primers and Arm-PCR amplification of CDR3 regions. Before sequencing, the PCR products went through gel purification. As for the original processing: Gene usage analysis of CDR3 amino acid clonotypes relied on the 60 or so TRBV and about 13 TRBJ segments identified across samples. COPE and FqMerger were used to merge the filtered high-quality paired reads into contigs. Contigs were aligned with BLAST to IMGT TRBV, TRBD and TRBJ reference genes, and CDR3 was defined per IMGT. Any clonotype with a frequency above 0.1% was classified as a highly expanded clone. Shannon entropy served as the measure of repertoire diversity, while the Gini coefficient captured V-J evenness. A clonotype was considered public if more than one individual shared it. Using fastp trimming at Q25 and MiXCR clonotype assembly, TCRdb reanalyzed the public sequencing data and kept in-frame beta chains. All rows with the same CDR3 protein become a single entry with the most common DNA and genes. The V and J calls reflect TCRdb's pipeline rather than the authors' work. Within this sample are around 330,000 distinct CDR3 sequences, with more than 15% of them counted one time only. Together, the top ten hold 38% of the sample.

CDR1 and CDR2 (DFQATT, SNEGSKA) derive from the germline V gene (reference sequence). Spanning cysteine to phenylalanine, the CDR3 consists of 14 amino acids. The entry retains the CDR3 DNA only, 42 bases that are in frame from base 1. The study at large found these results: Sequencing and analysis were restricted to the TCR beta chain. TRBV28, TRBJ1-2 and TRBJ2-5 were preferentially used in persistent disease, while TRBV20-1 and TRBJ2-1 were favored in newly diagnosed disease. More public clonotypes were shared among persistent patients (2,741) than among newly diagnosed patients (under 1,000). The small sample size was acknowledged by the authors as a limitation that may reduce accuracy. Because the primary lesion, thyroid tissue, could not be accessed, the study looked at peripheral blood alone. Compared with newly diagnosed patients, persistent Graves' disease patients had lower TCR Shannon entropy and fewer highly expanded clones, which suggests clonal expansion.

The clonotype comes from a female donor with Graves disease. The input for sequencing was peripheral blood mononuclear cells (PBMCs), taken at new diagnosis, from a patient treated with antithyroid drugs. The rearranged segments are TRBV20-1 and TRBJ1-1, and the D gene may be TRBD1, 6 bases matching. The encoded CDR3 is CSARDINGDTEASF. The DNA sequence follows: TGCAGTGCTAGAGATATCAACGGGGACACTGAAGCTTCCTTT.